These 3 T cell receptor beta chains came from one sample sequenced in a study of T cell repertoires in aging, cancer and after chemotherapy. Peripheral blood genomic DNA, not sorted cells or RNA, was the template. Rearranged V-D-J TRB sequences were amplified with a mixed TRB-A/B primer pool. TCRdb reanalysed the multiplex PCR reads using MiXCR and keeps one entry per CDR3 protein. The repertoire has about 2,300 distinct CDR3 sequences, 22% of them found once; the top ten carry under 30%. Sequencing was performed on blood. These receptors originate from a human donor with a blood cancer.

This clonotype is labeled large. The rearrangement joins TRBV15 to TRBJ2-3, with 11 nucleotides matching TRBD1. The CDR3 sequence is 16 residues long. V dropped 3 bases and J dropped 4; count of bases not matched to a gene: 6. Germline CDR1 LNHNV, CDR2 YYDKDF (reference sequence). CDR3 coding DNA: TGTGCCACCAGCAGCGATCCGGGACAGGGGGCAGATACGCAGTATTTT. Translated, it gives CATSSDPGQGADTQYF.

By sample fraction, this clonotype is medium-sized. CDR3 protein: CASSFGVLPTDTQYF. The CDR3, as DNA: TGTGCCAGCAGCTTCGGGGTTCTACCCACAGATACGCAGTATTTT. The V gene is TRBV7-6, the J gene TRBJ2-3; D may be TRBD2 (5 bases). CDR1 and CDR2 (germline): SGHVS, FNYEAQ. The CDR3 is 15 amino acids. V gave up 3 bases and J gave up 2 bases, with 12 bases separating them.

This chain connects TRBV30 to TRBJ2-3; the match to TRBD1 covers 10 bases. The V gene end was trimmed by 3 bases and the J gene end by 1 base; junction bases not matched to a gene: 4. CDR1 and CDR2 from the germline V gene are GTSNPN and SVGIG (reference sequence). The CDR3 has 15 residues. The CDR3 region is CAWRRTGGRTDTQYF. CDR3 nucleotide sequence: TGTGCCTGGAGACGGACAGGGGGTCGCACAGATACGCAGTATTTT.